These T cell receptor beta chains were read from a single sample in a study of regulatory T cells in long-lasting Graves disease. Via MiXCR, TCRdb re-called the multiplex PCR reads, giving one row per CDR3 protein. The data contain 400,000 to 500,000 distinct CDR3 sequences, about 15% of them seen just once; the ten biggest clones take up 16%. These same data were also listed under a study on T cells in Graves' hyperthyroidism and ophthalmopathy.

This specimen consisted of peripheral blood mononuclear cells (PBMCs), obtained at new diagnosis, from a patient treated with antithyroid drugs. These TCRs come from a woman aged 25 to 39 with Graves disease. CDR3s leave out the opening cysteine and the closing phenylalanine or tryptophan. Each record gives: V gene, D gene, CDR3 length, CDR3 protein. The D gene is left open where the match is weak.

TRBV19	.	13	ASSIRGGTDYGYT
TRBV29-1	TRBD2	11	SPGLAGVNEQF
TRBV6-1	.	9	ASTQGTEAF
TRBV12-3/TRBV12-4	.	11	ASNQGGSYEQY
TRBV20-1	.	11	SARGQVYNEQF
TRBV5-5	.	14	ASSIQVGGTNEKLF
TRBV6-5	.	15	ASSYSRVIGNTGELF
TRBV20-1	.	7	SPQAEAF
TRBV20-1	TRBD2	14	SAPRLAGGLYNEQF
TRBV10-3	.	14	AISDRSAIGDNEQF
TRBV28	.	15	ASSLLREDRRVGELF
TRBV25-1	.	13	ASSHDRGGGNEQF
TRBV4-1	.	16	ASSQDGAAGYLGETQY
TRBV5-1	.	15	ASSQGPDGNLDYEQY
TRBV4-1	.	11	ASSQVLSGELF
TRBV12-3/TRBV12-4	TRBD2	14	ASSLGGGGAKNIQY
TRBV6-2/TRBV6-3	.	13	ASGYSWQQGYGYT
TRBV7-9	TRBD2	12	ASSRDYPTDEQY
TRBV4-2	TRBD2	19	ASSQGGLGVAGTSYTDTQY
TRBV2	.	12	ASSLRGTYQPQH
TRBV5-1	TRBD2	13	ASSLLAGKYNEQF
TRBV10-3	.	9	ATAGKETQY
TRBV20-1	TRBD2	12	SARSLAGAYEQY
TRBV25-1	TRBD2	12	ASSEGREAGELF
TRBV4-1	TRBD1	13	ASSPRTGEHQPQH
TRBV11-1	.	11	ASSVTGGVEAF
TRBV27	.	14	ASSPRRTVYNSPLH
TRBV5-1	TRBD2	13	ASRSVAGGNNEQF
TRBV28	.	12	ASRAGPLRGGYT
TRBV13	TRBD1	11	ASSQGQIYEQY
TRBV20-1	.	12	SARDFRGSETQY
TRBV11-2	.	13	ASSLDQYSNYGYT
TRBV9	TRBD2	12	ASSVEVAGREQY
TRBV7-3	TRBD1	12	ASLTWTGGYGYT
TRBV24-1	TRBD1	12	ATSDIQGVETQY
TRBV20-1	TRBD1	12	STITTGYNQPQH
TRBV12-3/TRBV12-4	TRBD2	15	ASSLGASGRALETQY
TRBV5-1	.	11	ASSLDGANVLT
TRBV20-1	TRBD1	14	SARGTGTNLVETQY
TRBV6-1	TRBD1	13	ASSPGSGTVYGYT
TRBV13	.	10	ASSPAAYEQY
TRBV9	.	14	ASSIASQGGGETQY
TRBV20-1	TRBD2	13	SATSFSGGKRTQY
TRBV10-1	.	11	ASSAGSDQPQH
TRBV12-3/TRBV12-4	.	12	ASRNGRRNTEAF
TRBV27	.	11	ASSWGRTGELF
TRBV28	.	9	ASGGREKLF
TRBV11-2	.	15	ASRSLESRGTSYEQY
TRBV6-1	TRBD2	13	ASRTTSGRTDTQY
TRBV6-5	TRBD1	13	ASSSAGTGDYEQY
TRBV5-4	.	12	ASSQGQFSEKLF
TRBV11-2	.	13	ASSLGGTRTDTQY
TRBV7-2	.	13	ASSLAPQTSYEQY
TRBV15	.	11	ATAREGNTEAF
TRBV27	.	12	ASSPRGSTYEQY